Listed here are 10 T cell receptor beta chains from one sample, sequenced in a study of technical replicates of blood from four donors. Here immunoSEQ multiplex PCR was the method, and the copy in TCRdb shows in-frame clones only, minus some. The sample records some 60,000 clones, less than 95% being singletons. The specimen was PBMCs. Receptor source: a human donor in good health. Some clones in this sample may be carry-over from other donors' samples.

The V call is TRBV9, the J call TRBJ2-3; D unresolved. V was pared by 0 bases and J by 0 bases, with 8 bases between. Germline CDR1 is SGDLS and CDR2 is YYNGEE. The CDR3 is 15 amino acids. Written as DNA, the CDR3 is TGTGCCAGCAGCGTAGATGTCAGGAGCACAGATACGCAGTATTTT. Its protein product is CASSVDVRSTDTQYF.

V is TRBV4-3 and J is TRBJ1-4; D is unclear. This CDR3 has 16 amino acids. V was clipped by 4 bases and J by 0 bases, with 12 bases between them. CDR1 and CDR2 from the germline V gene are LGHNA and YSLEER. CDR3 nucleotide sequence: TGCGCCAGCAGCCCCCAAGCGGCAACAACTAATGAAAAACTGTTTTTT. Its protein is CASSPQAATTNEKLFF.

This chain connects TRBV29-1 to TRBJ2-3; 7 bases fit TRBD1. Germline lookup yields CDR1 SQVTM and CDR2 ANQGSEA. The junction had 8 bases not matched to a gene; V was cut back by 7 bases and J by 1 base. This CDR3 has 14 residues. The CDR3 coding sequence is TGCAGCGCCCCCCGAGGACAGGGCACAGATACGCAGTATTTT. It is translated as CSAPRGQGTDTQYF.

The chain uses TRBV29-1 and TRBJ2-3; 8 bases align to TRBD2. Germline lookup yields CDR1 SQVTM and CDR2 ANQGSEA. This CDR3 has 16 residues. Losses at the gene ends were 4 bases for V and 0 bases for J; bases not matched to a gene: 9. This chain's CDR3 is CSVGRGALTSTDTQYF. The CDR3 DNA sequence: TGCAGCGTTGGGCGGGGGGCCCTGACTAGCACAGATACGCAGTATTTT.

In the case of this clone: The sample has other DNA sequences that encode this CDR3 too. This chain connects TRBV7-9 to TRBJ1-1; maybe TRBD1 (5 bases). The CDR3 is made up of 13 amino acids. CDR1 and CDR2 (germline): SEHNR, FQNEAQ (reference sequence). V shed 5 bases and J shed 5 bases, with 12 bases lying between them. This chain's CDR3 is CASSPTGGTEAFF. CDR3 DNA: TGTGCCAGCAGCCCAACGGGGGGGACTGAAGCTTTCTTT.

The CDR3 loop is CASSYSSTLYNEQFF. The DNA of the CDR3 is TGTGCCAGCAGTTACTCGAGCACCCTATACAATGAGCAGTTCTTC. The chain has TRBV6-6 and TRBJ2-1, with D hard to call. Looked up from germline, CDR1 is MNHNY and CDR2 is SVGAGI (reference sequence). V lost 0 bases and J lost 4, with 10 bases in between. The CDR3 totals 15 residues.

DNA of the CDR3: TGTGCCAGCTCACCCAACAGGGAACTAGCTTTCTTT. This codes for CASSPNRELAFF. The V gene is TRBV18, the J gene TRBJ1-1, with a tentative D call TRBD1 (6 bases). The CDR3 has 12 amino acids. Trimming took 3 bases from V and 10 from J, leaving 12 bases between them. Germline-derived CDR1 and CDR2 are KGHSH and LQKENI.

This clone was detected once. The CDR3 region is CASSLPWTSGFQETQYF. The CDR3 DNA is TGTGCCAGCAGCTTGCCCTGGACTAGCGGATTTCAAGAGACCCAGTACTTC. The chain recombines TRBV5-8 with TRBJ2-5; 10 positions match TRBD2. This CDR3 is 17 amino acids long. The J segment lost 2 bases and the V segment lost 1 base, leaving 8 bases of the junction unmatched. CDR1 is SGHTS, CDR2 YDEGEE, per germline.

The J gene is TRBJ2-5, the V gene TRBV15; 10 bases are a match to TRBD1. V shed 5 bases, J shed 0 bases, and the junction held 3 bases outside the gene matches. Germline V CDR1 and CDR2: LNHNV, YYDKDF (reference sequence). The CDR3 is 15 amino acids. DNA for the CDR3: TGTGCCACCAGCCCGACAGGGGGCCACCAAGAGACCCAGTACTTC. Its translation is CATSPTGGHQETQYF.

J is TRBJ2-3 and V is TRBV15; 15 bases fit TRBD2. Germline V gene sequence: CDR1 LNHNV, CDR2 YYDKDF (reference sequence). The ends lost 3 bases at V and 0 bases at J; junction bases unmatched: 4. CDR3 size: 18 residues. Written as DNA, the CDR3 is TGTGCCACCAGCAGCGGACTAGCGGGAGGGCATAGCACAGATACGCAGTATTTT. Its protein is CATSSGLAGGHSTDTQYF.